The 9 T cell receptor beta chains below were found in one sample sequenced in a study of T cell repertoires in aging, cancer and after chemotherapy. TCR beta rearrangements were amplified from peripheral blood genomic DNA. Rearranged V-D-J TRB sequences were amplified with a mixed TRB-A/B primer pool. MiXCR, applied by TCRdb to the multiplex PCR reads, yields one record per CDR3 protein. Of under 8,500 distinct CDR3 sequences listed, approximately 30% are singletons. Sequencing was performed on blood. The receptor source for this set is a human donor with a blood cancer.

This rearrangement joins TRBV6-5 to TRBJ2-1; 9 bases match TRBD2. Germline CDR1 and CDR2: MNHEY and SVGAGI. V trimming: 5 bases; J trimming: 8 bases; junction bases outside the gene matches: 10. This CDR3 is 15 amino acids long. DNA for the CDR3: TGTGCCAGCAGTGACCCGGGCGGGGGGGCCTATGAGCAGTTCTTC. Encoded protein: CASSDPGGGAYEQFF.

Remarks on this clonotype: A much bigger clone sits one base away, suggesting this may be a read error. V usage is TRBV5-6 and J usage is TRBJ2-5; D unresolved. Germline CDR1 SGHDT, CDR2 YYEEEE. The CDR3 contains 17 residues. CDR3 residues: CASRWGLTKSHQETQYF. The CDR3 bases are TGTGCCAGCAGATGGGGTCTCACTAAATCCCACCAGGAGACCCAGTACTTC. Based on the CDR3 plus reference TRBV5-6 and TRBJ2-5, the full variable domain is DAGVTQSPTHLIKTRGQQVTLRCSPKSGHDTVSWYQQALGQGPQFIFQYYEEEERQRGNFPDRFSGHQFPNYSSELNVNALLLGDSALYLCASRWGLTKSHQETQYFGPGTRLLVL.

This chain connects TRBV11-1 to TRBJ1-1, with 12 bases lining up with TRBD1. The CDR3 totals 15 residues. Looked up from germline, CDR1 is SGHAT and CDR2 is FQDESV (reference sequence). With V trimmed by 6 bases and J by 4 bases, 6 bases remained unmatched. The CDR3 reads CASRPGQGAGTEAFF. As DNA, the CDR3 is TGTGCCAGCAGACCGGGACAGGGGGCGGGCACTGAAGCTTTCTTT.

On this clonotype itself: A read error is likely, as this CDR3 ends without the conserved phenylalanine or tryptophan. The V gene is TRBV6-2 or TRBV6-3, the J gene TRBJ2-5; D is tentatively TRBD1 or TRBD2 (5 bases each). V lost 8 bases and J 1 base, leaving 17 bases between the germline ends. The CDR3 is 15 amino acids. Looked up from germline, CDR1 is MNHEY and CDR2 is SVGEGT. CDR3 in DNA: TGTGCCAGCTTCGAGCCGGGGCAGCCCCAAGAGACCCAGTACTTG. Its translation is CASFEPGQPQETQYL.

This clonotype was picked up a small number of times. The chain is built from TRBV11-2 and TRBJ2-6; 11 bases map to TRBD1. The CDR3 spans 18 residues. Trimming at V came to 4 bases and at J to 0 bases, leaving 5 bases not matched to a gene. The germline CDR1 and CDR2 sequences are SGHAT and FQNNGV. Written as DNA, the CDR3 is TGTGCCAGCAGCTCCCGGGACAGGGGGGGCTCTGGGGCCAACGTCCTGACTTTC. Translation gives CASSSRDRGGSGANVLTF. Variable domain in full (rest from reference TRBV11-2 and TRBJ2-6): EAGVAQSPRYKIIEKRQSVAFWCNPISGHATLYWYQQILGQGPKLLIQFQNNGVVDDSQLPKDRFSAERLKGVDSTLKIQPAKLEDSAVYLCASSSRDRGGSGANVLTFGAGSRLTVL.

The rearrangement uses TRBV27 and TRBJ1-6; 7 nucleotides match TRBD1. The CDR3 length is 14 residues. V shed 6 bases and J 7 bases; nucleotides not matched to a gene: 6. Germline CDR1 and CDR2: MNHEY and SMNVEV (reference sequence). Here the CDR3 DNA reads TGTGCCAGCAGAACAGGGGTTCAGAATTCACCCCTCCACTTT. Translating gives CASRTGVQNSPLHF.

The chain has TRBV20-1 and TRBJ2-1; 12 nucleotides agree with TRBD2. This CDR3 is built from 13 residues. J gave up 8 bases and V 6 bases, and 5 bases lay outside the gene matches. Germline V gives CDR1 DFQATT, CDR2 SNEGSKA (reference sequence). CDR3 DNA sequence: TGCAGTGCCGGGACTAGCGGGTACCATGAGCAGTTCTTC. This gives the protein CSAGTSGYHEQFF.

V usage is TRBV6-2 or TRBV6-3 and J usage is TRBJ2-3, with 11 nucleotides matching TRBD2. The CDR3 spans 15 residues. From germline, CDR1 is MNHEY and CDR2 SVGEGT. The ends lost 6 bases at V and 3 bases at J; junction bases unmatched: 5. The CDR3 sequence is CASSRTSGGTDTQYF. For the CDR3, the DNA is TGTGCCAGCAGCCGTACTAGCGGGGGAACAGATACGCAGTATTTT.

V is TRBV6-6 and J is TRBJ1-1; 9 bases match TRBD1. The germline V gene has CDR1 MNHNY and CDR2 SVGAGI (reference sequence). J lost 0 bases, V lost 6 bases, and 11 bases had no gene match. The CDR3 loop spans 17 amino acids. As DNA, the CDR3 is TGTGCCAGCAGCGACGTGGGGGACAGGGCCTTGAACACTGAAGCTTTCTTT. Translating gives CASSDVGDRALNTEAFF.